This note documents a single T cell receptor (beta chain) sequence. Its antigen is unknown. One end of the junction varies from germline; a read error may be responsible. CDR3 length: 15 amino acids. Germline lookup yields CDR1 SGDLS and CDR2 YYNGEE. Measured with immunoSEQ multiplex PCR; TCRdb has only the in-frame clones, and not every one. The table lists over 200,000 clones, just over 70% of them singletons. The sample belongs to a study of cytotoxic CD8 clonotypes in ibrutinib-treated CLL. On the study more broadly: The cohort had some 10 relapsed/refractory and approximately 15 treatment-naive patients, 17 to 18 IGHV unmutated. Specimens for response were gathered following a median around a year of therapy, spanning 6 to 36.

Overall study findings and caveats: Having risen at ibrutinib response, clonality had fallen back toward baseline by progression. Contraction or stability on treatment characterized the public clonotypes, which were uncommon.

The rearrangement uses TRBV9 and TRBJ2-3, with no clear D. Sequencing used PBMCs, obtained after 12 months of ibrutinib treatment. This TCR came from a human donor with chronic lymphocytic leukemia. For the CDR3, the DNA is TGTGCCAGCAACGTAGTCGGAGTGGGCACAGATACGCAGTATTTT. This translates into CASNVVGVGTDTQYF.